This section outlines one T cell receptor (beta chain) sequence together with its context. This clonotype has ten or more counts. Its antigen has not been determined. Nothing much larger sits one base from this clone, and base qualities are not available. The sample originates from a study of T-cell memory formation after mild COVID-19 (dated by TCRdb to 2020 to 2022). Background for the entire study: TCR sequence clusters from the two donors were largely donor specific. The cohort comprised two young, previously healthy adult volunteers, one female and one male. Longitudinal TCRalpha and TCRbeta repertoire sequencing tracked T-cell clones expanding and contracting after mild COVID-19 in two donors.

The paper's findings and limits, for the study overall: Some responding clones were found in pre-infection memory, which suggests that pre-existing cross-reactive memory T cells took part in the SARS-CoV-2 response. SARS-CoV-2 specificity was not confirmed for the second-wave clones peaking on day 37. Contracting CD4+ clones were located mainly in the CM and EM memory subsets, whereas CD8+ clones were found to be enriched in EMRA. Only a couple of mild cases were covered by the study, and larger cohorts that include severe cases with pre-infection samples were considered necessary. Clones contracting from day 15 to 85 had balanced CD4/CD8 phenotypes, while a second wave expanding from day 15 to 37 was biased towards CD4+.

V is pared back by 2 bases and J by 5 bases, with 5 bases lying between the germline termini. Including the terminal cysteine and phenylalanine, the CDR3 comprises 12 residues. The CDR3 DNA has 36 bases and is translated from base 1. Instrument on record: Illumina NovaSeq 6000. Using 5'RACE with constant-segment primers, TCRalpha and TCRbeta cDNA libraries were constructed, with sample barcodes and unique molecular identifiers added in the process. RNA was extracted from every sample with Trizol reagent. Amplification of the libraries took two PCR steps, and the second step added a second sample barcode plus Illumina TruSeq adapters. Libraries were sequenced on an Illumina NovaSeq with 2 x 150 bp paired-end reads. As for how the authors treated the data: Reads were demultiplexed and collapsed into UMI-guided consensus sequences with migec v1.2.7. Using mixcr v2.1.11, UMI consensuses were aligned to TRA and TRB V and J templates and then assembled into clonotypes. Expanded or contracted clonotypes were those called significant by both edgeR and NoisET, with noise models trained on biological replicates. For edgeR calls, a false discovery rate-adjusted p below 0.01 and a log2 fold-change threshold of 1 were applied. As an exploratory analysis of dynamics, max-normalized trajectories of the 1000 most abundant clonotypes were examined with PCA combined with hierarchical clustering. Each responding clone was given a CD4 or CD8 phenotype based on the CD4+ and CD8+ repertoires, which had been sequenced separately. TCRdb reworked the public reads: Q25 trimming with fastp, MiXCR clone assembly, productive beta chains retained. Records with the same CDR3 protein are collapsed into one entry carrying the most frequent genes and DNA. The V and J calls and clone size are TCRdb's, not the authors'. The sample table records 550,000 to 600,000 distinct CDR3 sequences; around a sixth of these occur just once. The ten biggest clones cover around 8.1% of the sample.

Ficoll-Paque density gradient centrifugation was the method used to isolate PBMCs. Sequencing input: PBMCs or a T cell subset sorted from them (not recorded which). The chain is assembled from TRBV12-3 or TRBV12-4 and TRBJ2-3, with the D gene too uncertain to name. This sequence was found in an adult woman who had mild COVID-19 (a few samples of this study predate the infection). The sample titles of this study are shuffled in the database, so cell type and time point are left out; the donor was told from shared clones. DNA sequence: TGTGCCAGCAGTTTATGGGGAGATACGCAGTATTTT. Its coded protein is CASSLWGDTQYF.